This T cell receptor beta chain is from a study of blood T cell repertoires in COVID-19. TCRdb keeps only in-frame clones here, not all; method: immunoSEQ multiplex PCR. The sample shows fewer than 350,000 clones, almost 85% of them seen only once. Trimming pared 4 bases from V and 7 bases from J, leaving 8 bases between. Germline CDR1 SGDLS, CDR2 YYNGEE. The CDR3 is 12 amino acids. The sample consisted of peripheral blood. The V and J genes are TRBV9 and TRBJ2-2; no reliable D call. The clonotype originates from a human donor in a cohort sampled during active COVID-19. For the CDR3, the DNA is TGTGCCAGCAGCCTTATAGACGGGGAGCTGTTTTTT. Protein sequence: CASSLIDGELFF.